Below are 14 T cell receptor beta chains sequenced from a single sample in a study of CD8+ T cells in alopecia areata. Investigators isolated RNA and reverse transcribed it into cDNA to act as the sequencing template. Some clones are missing from TCRdb's copy, which holds only in-frame ones; the method was immunoSEQ multiplex PCR. Among 190,000 or so clones listed, around 60% were seen once. The treatment denotes: oral pan-JAK inhibitor, 5-10 mg twice daily. Sequenced here: CD8+ T cells sorted from blood, sampled at week 24, from a patient treated with tofacitinib. These receptors were obtained from a human donor with alopecia areata.

This clone came up once. The CDR3 bases are TGTGCCAGCGAGTTGGGGACCGGGGAGCTGTTTTTT. It translates to CASELGTGELFF. This rearrangement joins TRBV6-1 to TRBJ2-2, with D unclear. The CDR3 runs to 12 residues. V was shortened by 8 bases and J by 5 bases, with 9 bases between the two germline ends. Germline assignment: CDR1 MNHNS and CDR2 SASEGT.

CDR3 sequence reads: CASSEKGRAHYGYTF. The DNA of the CDR3 is TGTGCCAGCAGCGAAAAGGGCAGGGCGCACTATGGCTACACCTTC. This chain joins TRBV2 and TRBJ1-2; D might be TRBD1 (5 bases). The length of the CDR3 is 15 residues. Germline V lookup: CDR1 SNHLY, CDR2 FYNNEI. The V gene lost 6 bases and the J gene lost 3 bases, with 17 bases spanning the gap. Using reference TRBV2 and TRBJ1-2 for the parts outside the CDR3, the full variable domain is EPEVTQTPSHQVTQMGQEVILRCVPISNHLYFYWYRQILGQKVEFLVSFYNNEISEKSEIFDDQFSVERPDGSNFTLKIRSTKLEDSAMYFCASSEKGRAHYGYTFGSGTRLTVV.

This chain connects TRBV5-6 to TRBJ1-1; D unresolved. The CDR3 length is 15 residues. Germline-derived CDR1 and CDR2 are SGHDT and YYEEEE. V was shortened by 0 bases and J by 0 bases, with 9 bases between the two germline ends. CDR3 coding DNA: TGTGCCAGCAGCTTGGATGGAGACATGAACACTGAAGCTTTCTTT. Residues: CASSLDGDMNTEAFF.

The chain joins TRBV13 to TRBJ1-2; D not certain. This CDR3 contains 14 residues. Germline V gene data show CDR1 as PRHDT and CDR2 as FYEKMQ (reference sequence). Deletions cut 7 bases from V and 8 bases from J, with 20 bases between. For the CDR3, the DNA is TGTGCCAGCACCCCAGGTCGGGGATCAGACGGCTACACCTTC. Protein product: CASTPGRGSDGYTF.

The chain has TRBV6-4 and TRBJ2-1, with 9 bases that match TRBD1. CDR3 length: 15 residues. The ends lost 0 bases at V and 3 bases at J; junction bases unmatched: 0. CDR1 and CDR2 from the germline V gene are MRHNA and SNTAGT. The CDR3 is CASSDSGQGYNEQFF. The CDR3 DNA sequence: TGTGCCAGCAGTGACTCGGGACAGGGCTACAATGAGCAGTTCTTC.

This clone came up once. This rearrangement joins TRBV7-3 to TRBJ1-1, with D perhaps TRBD1 (5 bases). Trimming took 6 bases from V and 4 from J, leaving 18 bases between them. The CDR3 covers 15 residues. From germline, CDR1 is SGHTA and CDR2 FQGTGA. The CDR3 sequence: CASRLSGGPGTEAFF. Here the CDR3 DNA reads TGTGCCAGCAGACTTAGTGGGGGTCCAGGCACTGAAGCTTTCTTT. The complete variable domain, with remaining parts taken from reference TRBV7-3 and TRBJ1-1, reads GAGVSQTPSNKVTEKGKYVELRCDPISGHTALYWYRQSLGQGPEFLIYFQGTGAADDSGLPNDRFFAVRPEGSVSTLKIQRTERGDSAVYLCASRLSGGPGTEAFFGQGTRLTVV.

J is TRBJ1-5 and V is TRBV5-1; D gene uncertain. This CDR3 has 14 residues. CDR1 is SGHRS, CDR2 YFSETQ, per germline. V shed 0 bases and J shed 6 bases, with 10 bases lying between them. This CDR3 reads CASSLGPGRQPQHF. The CDR3, as DNA: TGCGCCAGCAGCTTGGGTCCCGGGCGTCAGCCCCAGCATTTT.

V gene TRBV7-9 combines with J gene TRBJ2-7, with 11 bases identical to TRBD2. Germline CDR1 SEHNR, CDR2 FQNEAQ (reference sequence). Trimming at V came to 0 bases and at J to 4 bases, leaving 2 bases not matched to a gene. The CDR3 is 15 residues long. The DNA of the CDR3 is TGTGCCAGCAGCTTAGCGGGGACTAGCGGATACGAGCAGTACTTC. Translated: CASSLAGTSGYEQYF.

This sequence joins TRBV4-1 and TRBJ2-7, with TRBD1 matching over 11 bases. CDR1 and CDR2 (germline): MGHRA, YSYEKL. The junction had 4 bases not matched to a gene; V was cut back by 8 bases and J by 4 bases. The CDR3 contains 13 residues. This CDR3 is CASVGQGAYEQYF. CDR3 nucleotides: TGCGCCAGCGTTGGACAGGGGGCTTACGAGCAGTACTTC.

Comments on this clone: The junction does not match germline at one end; this may be a read error. The rearrangement links TRBV19 to TRBJ1-5, with D unclear. The CDR3 consists of 16 residues. CDR1 LNHDA and CDR2 SQIVND come from the germline V gene (reference sequence). The CDR3 loop is CATSIGNGEYGQPQHF. The CDR3 DNA reads as TGTGCCACTAGTATCGGCAATGGGGAGTATGGTCAGCCCCAGCATTTT.

The chain couples TRBV27 to TRBJ2-5; D may be TRBD1 or TRBD2 (5 bases each). Germline-derived CDR1 and CDR2 are MNHEY and SMNVEV (reference sequence). This CDR3 is built from 13 residues. V was cut by 8 bases and J by 4 bases, with 14 bases left in between. The CDR3, as DNA: TGTGCCAGCTCTTCCGGGGCTCCAGAGACCCAGTACTTC. This sequence encodes CASSSGAPETQYF.

The chain combines TRBV27 with TRBJ2-6; D gene unclear. Trimming removed 3 bases from V and 0 bases from J, with 6 bases in between. The CDR3 is made up of 15 amino acids. Germline V gives CDR1 MNHEY, CDR2 SMNVEV (reference sequence). CDR3 coding DNA: TGTGCCAGCAGTTTGTGGGCCTCTGGGGCCAACGTCCTGACTTTC. Encoded protein: CASSLWASGANVLTF. Full variable domain (outside the CDR3, taken from reference TRBV27 and TRBJ2-6): EAQVTQNPRYLITVTGKKLTVTCSQNMNHEYMSWYRQDPGLGLRQIYYSMNVEVTDKGDVPEGYKVSRKEKRNFPLILESPSPNQTSLYFCASSLWASGANVLTFGAGSRLTVL.

Comments on this clone: The sample holds other DNA sequences that translate to the same CDR3. This chain links TRBV30 with TRBJ2-2; D remains unclear. The germline V gene encodes CDR1 GTSNPN and CDR2 SVGIG (reference sequence). There are 11 residues in the CDR3. Trimming stripped 4 bases from V and 4 bases from J, with 4 bases between. This CDR3 reads CAWTGTGELFF. The CDR3 bases are TGTGCCTGGACCGGCACCGGGGAGCTGTTTTTT.

V and J are TRBV7-9 and TRBJ2-7, with 8 bases lining up with TRBD1. The V gene end was trimmed by 5 bases and the J gene end by 0 bases; junction bases not matched to a gene: 9. The germline V gene encodes CDR1 SEHNR and CDR2 FQNEAQ (reference sequence). CDR3 size: 16 residues. CDR3: CASSPPRTGLSYEQYF. The DNA for the CDR3 is TGTGCCAGCAGCCCGCCCCGGACAGGGCTCTCCTACGAGCAGTACTTC.